Following are 16 T cell receptor beta chains from one sample sequenced in a study of technical replicates of blood from several donors. Some clones are missing from TCRdb's copy, which holds only in-frame ones; the method was immunoSEQ multiplex PCR. Of more than 65,000 clones in the sample, 93% were seen once. The sample comprised T cells isolated from PBMCs. All receptors come from a human donor in good health.

This rearrangement joins TRBV11-3 to TRBJ2-4; 9 nucleotides line up with TRBD1. V gave up 5 bases and J gave up 5 bases; unmatched junction bases: 4. The CDR3 is 14 residues long. Per the germline V gene, CDR1 is SGHNT and CDR2 is YENEEA. The CDR3 loop is CASSSWDRENIQYF. The CDR3 DNA reads TGTGCCAGCAGCAGCTGGGACAGGGAAAACATTCAGTACTTC.

The gene calls are TRBV6-1 and TRBJ2-7, with 9 bases identical to TRBD2. The germline CDR1 and CDR2 sequences are MNHNS and SASEGT. J lost 3 bases, V lost 1 base, and 16 bases had no gene match. This CDR3 is built from 19 residues. The CDR3 sequence: CASSEGRGLSSSGIYEQYF. In DNA form, the CDR3 reads TGTGCCAGCAGTGAAGGCCGAGGGTTAAGTTCTAGCGGGATCTACGAGCAGTACTTC.

This sequence joins TRBV7-9 and TRBJ2-5; TRBD2 matches at 10 bases. CDR1 is SEHNR, CDR2 FQNEAQ, per germline (reference sequence). V lost 5 bases, J lost 0 bases, and 9 bases stayed unmatched. The CDR3 runs 17 residues. CDR3 DNA sequence: TGTGCCAGCAGCCCAAGGGGGACTAGCGCTTACCAAGAGACCCAGTACTTC. It specifies CASSPRGTSAYQETQYF.

The rearrangement uses TRBV20-1 and TRBJ2-7; a possible D gene is TRBD2 (6 bases). CDR3 size: 11 residues. V lost 6 bases, J lost 7 bases, and 13 bases lay in between. Germline V gives CDR1 DFQATT, CDR2 SNEGSKA (reference sequence). The CDR3 nucleotides read TGCAGTGCCCCCACTGGGGGGGAGCAGTACTTC. Encoded protein: CSAPTGGEQYF.

This clone has a single count. This chain links TRBV18 with TRBJ2-7; 7 bases line up with TRBD2. CDR1 KGHSH and CDR2 LQKENI come from the germline V gene. This CDR3 spans 12 amino acids. J gave up 5 bases and V 2 bases, and 0 bases lay outside the gene matches. CDR3 DNA: TGTGCCAGCTCACCAGGGGGGGACGAGCAGTACTTC. Translation gives CASSPGGDEQYF.

V gene TRBV6-5 combines with J gene TRBJ2-5, with D maybe TRBD2 (5 bases). Trimming took off 4 bases at V and 5 bases at J, with 11 bases between the two ends. The CDR3 spans 13 residues. Germline values: CDR1 MNHEY, CDR2 SVGAGI. For the CDR3, the DNA is TGTGCCAGCAGTTTACTAGGTGGGGAGACCCAGTACTTC. This translates into CASSLLGGETQYF.

The chain is built from TRBV16 and TRBJ2-1; a possible D gene is TRBD2 (6 bases). Per germline, CDR1 KGHSY and CDR2 FQNENV. The ends were cut back, 2 bases at V and 9 bases at J, with 23 bases in the middle. The CDR3 has 17 amino acids. CDR3 bases: TGTGCCAGCAGCCAAGTCGGTAGCGGTATGTTTTATAGTGAGCAGTTCTTC. Protein product: CASSQVGSGMFYSEQFF. Drawing the rest from reference TRBV16 and TRBJ2-1, the complete variable domain is GEEVAQTPKHLVRGEGQKAKLYCAPIKGHSYVFWYQQVLKNEFKFLISFQNENVFDETGMPKERFSAKCLPNSPCSLEIQATKLEDSAVYFCASSQVGSGMFYSEQFFGPGTRLTVL.

This sequence joins TRBV9 and TRBJ2-7; perhaps TRBD1 as D (5 bases). This CDR3 region has 14 residues. Looked up from germline, CDR1 is SGDLS and CDR2 is YYNGEE. V lost 1 base to trimming and J lost 5 bases, with 13 bases between them. The CDR3 sequence: CASSVSDISHEQYF. CDR3 sequence (DNA): TGTGCCAGCAGCGTATCGGACATTTCCCACGAGCAGTACTTC.

V gene TRBV5-8 combines with J gene TRBJ1-2; weak D call: TRBD1 (5 bases). The CDR3 is made up of 15 amino acids. Germline CDR1 is SGHTS and CDR2 is YDEGEE. Trimming cost V 4 bases and J 4 bases, with 17 bases left between them. CDR3 bases: TGTGCCAGCAGCCTGTTACGGGGGGGGAGCTATGGCTACACCTTC. Translating it yields CASSLLRGGSYGYTF.

This clone has only one observation. The chain uses TRBV2 and TRBJ2-5; 8 nucleotides line up with TRBD1. After removal of 7 bases from V and 5 bases from J, the junction contained 9 bases not matched to a gene. This CDR3 comprises 14 residues. Germline V gives CDR1 SNHLY, CDR2 FYNNEI. As DNA, the CDR3 is TGTGCCAGCACTCGGACAGGGAGTTGGGAGACCCAGTACTTC. Protein product: CASTRTGSWETQYF.

This clone was counted a single time. The rearrangement joins TRBV5-1 to TRBJ1-1; D remains ambiguous. The CDR3 is 16 residues long. The germline V gene has CDR1 SGHRS and CDR2 YFSETQ. V lost 2 bases, J lost 1 base, and 15 bases lay in between. The CDR3 sequence is CASSLRGGHTNTEAFF. The CDR3 DNA reads TGCGCCAGCAGCTTAAGAGGCGGCCACACGAACACTGAAGCTTTCTTT.

This chain joins TRBV15 and TRBJ1-5; D gene ambiguous. V was clipped by 8 bases and J by 0 bases, with 14 bases between them. Germline CDR1 LNHNV, CDR2 YYDKDF (reference sequence). The CDR3 sequence is 15 residues long. CDR3 sequence reads: CATSEQKYSNQPQHF. The CDR3 DNA follows: TGTGCCACCTCTGAACAGAAGTATAGCAATCAGCCCCAGCATTTT. The variable domain in full, with the rest retrieved from reference TRBV15 and TRBJ1-5, is DAMVIQNPRYQVTQFGKPVTLSCSQTLNHNVMYWYQQKSSQAPKLLFHYYDKDFNNEADTPDNFQSRRPNTSFCFLDIRSPGLGDTAMYLCATSEQKYSNQPQHFGDGTRLSIL.

V is TRBV6-1 and J is TRBJ2-7, with 7 bases that match TRBD2. There are 13 residues in the CDR3. V lost 8 bases, J lost 4 bases, and 8 bases stayed unmatched. CDR1 and CDR2 from the germline V gene are MNHNS and SASEGT. The CDR3 loop is CASGPRELYEQYF. DNA for the CDR3: TGTGCCAGCGGCCCGCGGGAGTTGTACGAGCAGTACTTC.

As for this clone: A read error may produce the germline difference seen at one junction end. The chain has TRBV7-7 and TRBJ2-5; TRBD2 matches 8 bases. Germline V gene data show CDR1 as SSHAT and CDR2 as FNYEAQ (reference sequence). The CDR3 loop spans 14 amino acids. CDR3 nucleotide sequence: TGTGCTAGCAGCGTTAGCGGGATACTTGAGACCCAGTACTTC. Its translation: CASSVSGILETQYF. The full variable domain, its missing parts supplied by reference TRBV7-7 and TRBJ2-5, is GAGVSQSPRYKVTKRGQDVTLRCDPISSHATLYWYQQALGQGPEFLTYFNYEAQPDKSGLPSDRFSAERPEGSISTLTIQRTEQRDSAMYRCASSVSGILETQYFGPGTRLLVL.

This clone was seen a single time. J is TRBJ2-7 and V is TRBV7-3; 11 bases are a match to TRBD2. J lost 3 bases, V lost 5 bases, and 6 bases had no gene match. The germline gives CDR1 SGHTA, CDR2 FQGTGA. CDR3 length equals 15 residues. The CDR3 bases are TGTGCCAGCAGCGCGGGACTAGCGGATTACTACGAGCAGTACTTC. Translating it yields CASSAGLADYYEQYF.

The CDR3 nucleotides are TGTGCCAGCAGCGTGACAGGGATCGAGTTGTCTTTCGGGCAGTACTTC. This gives the protein CASSVTGIELSFGQYF. The chain combines TRBV5-5 with TRBJ2-7, with 7 bases fitting TRBD1. Trimming at V came to 4 bases and at J to 9 bases, leaving 19 bases not matched to a gene. This CDR3 region has 16 residues. The germline CDR1 and CDR2 sequences are SGHKS and YYEKEE (reference sequence).